The 22 T cell receptor beta chains given below trace back to one sample, sequenced in a study of blood T cell repertoires in COVID-19. The method was immunoSEQ multiplex PCR; TCRdb's version includes in-frame clones alone and lacks a portion of them. The table records fewer than 100,000 clones, 80% of them present only once. Material for sequencing was peripheral blood. These receptors were obtained from a woman aged 65 to 85 with acute or convalescent COVID-19.

The genes are TRBV7-8 and TRBJ2-3, with TRBD2 matching over 8 bases. CDR3 length: 14 amino acids. V lost 4 bases to trimming and J lost 9 bases; unmatched junction nucleotides: 9. The V gene's germline CDR1 is SGHVS and CDR2 FQNEAQ. The CDR3 here is CASSSIAGRGTQYF. CDR3 nucleotide sequence: TGTGCCAGCAGCTCTATAGCGGGAAGAGGAACGCAGTATTTT.

The V and J genes are TRBV12-3 or TRBV12-4 and TRBJ1-2, with no clear D. The CDR3 is 12 residues long. V was clipped by 0 bases and J by 7 bases, with 6 bases between them. CDR3 protein: CASSLAGFGYTF. The CDR3 DNA sequence: TGTGCCAGCAGTTTAGCGGGCTTTGGCTACACCTTC.

This clone was found a few times. The rearrangement links TRBV5-1 to TRBJ1-1; 7 bases fit TRBD1. The CDR3 extends over 18 amino acids. The germline V gene has CDR1 SGHRS and CDR2 YFSETQ. With V trimmed by 4 bases and J by 3 bases, 18 bases remained unmatched. This chain's CDR3 is CASSGWTGPNPGDTEAFF. CDR3 in DNA: TGCGCCAGCAGCGGGTGGACAGGACCCAACCCAGGGGACACTGAAGCTTTCTTT.

CDR3 in DNA: TGTGCCAGCAAGGGGGCGGGAGGGTGGAGTGGCTACACCTTC. The encoded protein is CASKGAGGWSGYTF. The chain couples TRBV6-5 to TRBJ1-2; TRBD1 matches at 7 bases. The CDR3 length is 14 residues. The germline gives CDR1 MNHEY, CDR2 SVGAGI. The ends lost 7 bases at V and 7 bases at J; junction bases unmatched: 12.

The chain couples TRBV29-1 to TRBJ2-1; D possibly corresponds to TRBD1 (6 bases). The CDR3 covers 15 residues. The germline V gene encodes CDR1 SQVTM and CDR2 ANQGSEA. The germline V and J ends were trimmed by 4 bases and 4 bases, with 17 bases remaining between them. The chain's CDR3 is CSVVARTGFYNEQFF. The CDR3 DNA reads TGCAGCGTTGTGGCCCGCACAGGGTTTTACAATGAGCAGTTCTTC.

The rearrangement links TRBV6-5 to TRBJ1-2, with 10 bases that match TRBD1. J was trimmed by 4 bases and V by 8 bases; bases with no gene match: 4. The CDR3 consists of 13 residues. Germline CDR1 MNHEY, CDR2 SVGAGI. The CDR3, as DNA: TGTGCCAGCCGGACAGGGGGAGGCTATGGCTACACCTTC. Its protein product is CASRTGGGYGYTF.

The CDR3 region is CASRGQGASRGYTF. Here the CDR3 DNA reads TGTGCCAGCAGAGGACAGGGGGCAAGTCGGGGCTACACCTTC. The V and J genes are TRBV6-6 and TRBJ1-2; 11 bases align to TRBD1. The V segment lost 6 bases and the J segment 8 bases; nucleotides outside the gene matches: 8. CDR1 MNHNY and CDR2 SVGAGI come from the germline V gene (reference sequence). This CDR3 contains 14 residues.

The chain uses TRBV18 and TRBJ1-1; D uncertain. The CDR3 is made up of 11 amino acids. V lost 6 bases and J 0 bases, leaving 2 bases between the germline ends. In germline, CDR1 is KGHSH, CDR2 LQKENI. CDR3 coding DNA: TGTGCCAGCTCCTTGAACACTGAAGCTTTCTTT. Residues: CASSLNTEAFF.

This clone was observed a handful of times. The rearrangement joins TRBV19 to TRBJ1-6; TRBD1 matches 10 bases. Trimming at V came to 3 bases and at J to 7 bases, leaving 3 bases not matched to a gene. This CDR3 is 15 amino acids long. Germline V lookup: CDR1 LNHDA, CDR2 SQIVND (reference sequence). CDR3 protein: CASSMGQGTNSPLHF. The CDR3 region has the DNA TGTGCCAGTAGTATGGGACAGGGGACGAATTCACCCCTCCACTTT.

The chain is built from TRBV18 and TRBJ2-6; D might be TRBD2 (5 bases). CDR1 is KGHSH, CDR2 LQKENI, per germline. Trimming removed 3 bases from V and 4 bases from J, with 10 bases in between. The CDR3 covers 15 residues. The CDR3 here is CASSPSRGGANVLTF. The DNA of the CDR3 is TGTGCCAGCTCACCTTCGAGAGGGGGGGCCAACGTCCTGACTTTC.

The V call is TRBV3-1 (or the pseudogene TRBV3-2), the J call TRBJ1-2; 11 nucleotides align to TRBD1. This CDR3 is 18 amino acids long. The J segment lost 4 bases and the V segment lost 0 bases, leaving 10 bases of the junction unmatched. Germline V CDR1 and CDR2: LGHDT, YNNKEL (reference sequence). In DNA, the CDR3 is TGTGCCAGCAGCCAAGAAGAGGGACAGGGGGGAGGGAGCTATGGCTACACCTTC. Translating it yields CASSQEEGQGGGSYGYTF.

The chain couples TRBV11-2 to TRBJ1-3, with 9 bases identical to TRBD1. The V gene's germline CDR1 is SGHAT and CDR2 FQNNGV. CDR3 size: 17 residues. The V gene end was trimmed by 4 bases and the J gene end by 0 bases; junction bases not matched to a gene: 7. CDR3 sequence reads: CASSSGTGLISGNTIYF. DNA for the CDR3: TGTGCCAGCAGCTCTGGGACAGGGTTAATCTCTGGAAACACCATATATTTT.

The count of this clone is one. The chain uses TRBV5-1 and TRBJ2-2, with 11 bases matching TRBD2. Trimming cost V 0 bases and J 3 bases; bases outside gene matches: 7. Germline V gene sequence: CDR1 SGHRS, CDR2 YFSETQ. This CDR3 has 18 residues. The CDR3 region is CASSLGTGTSGYTGELFF. CDR3 DNA: TGCGCCAGCAGCTTGGGTACCGGGACTAGCGGATACACCGGGGAGCTGTTTTTT. The full variable domain, its missing parts supplied by reference TRBV5-1 and TRBJ2-2, is KAGVTQTPRYLIKTRGQQVTLSCSPISGHRSVSWYQQTPGQGLQFLFEYFSETQRNKGNFPGRFSGRQFSNSRSEMNVSTLELGDSALYLCASSLGTGTSGYTGELFFGEGSRLTVL.

The chain couples TRBV18 to TRBJ2-7; no clear D gene. Germline CDR1 is KGHSH and CDR2 is LQKENI. This CDR3 contains 12 residues. V shed 5 bases and J shed 7 bases, with 12 bases lying between them. CDR3 protein: CASSNSGKEQYF. For the CDR3, the DNA is TGTGCCAGCTCAAACTCTGGTAAGGAGCAGTACTTC.

The chain joins TRBV11-2 to TRBJ2-2; the match to TRBD2 covers 12 bases. Germline V gives CDR1 SGHAT, CDR2 FQNNGV. Trimming cost V 5 bases and J 9 bases; bases outside gene matches: 10. This CDR3 region has 16 residues. The CDR3 sequence is CASSLSSGGVFRELFF. As DNA, the CDR3 is TGTGCCAGCAGCCTATCTAGCGGGGGGGTATTCCGGGAGCTGTTTTTT.

V gene TRBV7-2 combines with J gene TRBJ2-1, with 10 positions matching TRBD2. CDR1 is SGHTA and CDR2 is FQGNSA in the germline V gene. Trimming took 1 base from V and 8 from J; bases not matched to a gene: 8. This CDR3 spans 16 amino acids. The CDR3 DNA reads as TGTGCCAGCAGCTTAGTAGGGACTAGCGTTTGGGATGAGCAGTTCTTC. Its translation: CASSLVGTSVWDEQFF.

The chain couples TRBV19 to TRBJ1-1, with TRBD1 identical over 11 bases. The CDR3 length is 19 residues. Germline V lookup: CDR1 LNHDA, CDR2 SQIVND (reference sequence). The ends lost 4 bases at V and 4 bases at J; junction bases unmatched: 17. The CDR3 reads CASSRKATGTGGRGTEAFF. The CDR3 DNA reads as TGTGCCAGTAGTAGGAAGGCTACCGGGACAGGGGGTCGCGGCACTGAAGCTTTCTTT.

The chain is built from TRBV7-6 and TRBJ1-1; 12 bases match TRBD1. The CDR3 runs to 13 residues. Unmatched junction bases numbered 4, after V lost 5 bases and J lost 9 bases. Germline values: CDR1 SGHVS, CDR2 FNYEAQ. This CDR3 reads CASSLGTGGQAFF. The CDR3 nucleotides are TGTGCCAGCAGCCTCGGGACAGGGGGCCAAGCTTTCTTT. Supplemented by reference TRBV7-6 and TRBJ1-1, the full variable domain reads GAGVSQSPRYKVTKRGQDVALRCDPISGHVSLYWYRQALGQGPEFLTYFNYEAQQDKSGLPNDRFSAERPEGSISTLTIQRTEQRDSAMYRCASSLGTGGQAFFGQGTRLTVV.

The J gene is TRBJ1-1, the V gene TRBV6-1; maybe TRBD1 (5 bases). With 4 bases removed from V and 5 bases from J, the gap between germline ends came to 20 bases. The CDR3 totals 16 residues. Germline V gene data show CDR1 as MNHNS and CDR2 as SASEGT. CDR3 sequence: CASSVRLPGSMTEAFF. CDR3 nucleotide sequence: TGTGCCAGCAGTGTTAGATTGCCAGGGTCTATGACTGAAGCTTTCTTT.

V usage is TRBV5-1 and J usage is TRBJ1-2, with D tentatively TRBD1 (6 bases). This CDR3 contains 15 residues. V shed 3 bases and J shed 5 bases, with 17 bases lying between them. Germline loops: CDR1 SGHRS, CDR2 YFSETQ. CDR3 loop: CASSSGQPGGYGYTF. The CDR3 region has the DNA TGCGCCAGCAGCTCCGGACAGCCGGGGGGGTATGGCTACACCTTC.

This clone was picked up a small number of times. The V gene is TRBV5-8, the J gene TRBJ1-2; D is possibly TRBD1 (5 bases). Deletions cut 0 bases from V and 5 bases from J, with 14 bases between. The CDR3 has 15 residues. Looked up from germline, CDR1 is SGHTS and CDR2 is YDEGEE. The CDR3 here is CASSLAIGRVYGYTF. CDR3 coding DNA: TGTGCCAGCAGCTTGGCCATAGGCAGGGTGTATGGCTACACCTTC.

V is TRBV6-2 or TRBV6-3 and J is TRBJ2-7; 8 bases fit TRBD2. The germline CDR1 and CDR2 sequences are MNHEY and SVGEGT. CDR3 length equals 16 residues. V trimming: 6 bases; J trimming: 3 bases; junction bases outside the gene matches: 13. The CDR3 DNA reads as TGTGCCAGCAGCCCACCCCTCGGGGGGGGGCTCTACGAGCAGTACTTC. It encodes CASSPPLGGGLYEQYF.